This T cell receptor beta chain was identified in a study of shared clonotypes between healthy human individuals. About the study: Researchers assigned three CD4 naive, three CD4 memory, two CD8 naive and one CD8 memory plate to each donor.

This CDR3 is built from 10 residues. The V end lost 3 bases, the J end lost 9 bases, and 3 bases lay between the germline ends. Germline V gene data show CDR1 as SEHNR and CDR2 as FQNEAQ (reference sequence). Sequencing was performed with immunoSEQ multiplex PCR; in TCRdb, only in-frame clones are kept and a portion is missing. The data show some 2 million clones, about 95% seen once. It was CD45RO-negative cells, positively selected for CCR7, that made up naive CD8 cells, with terminally differentiated effector memory CD45RA+ cells excluded. As regards this clone: Different DNA sequences within this sample yield the same CDR3.

This sequence originates from a man between 18 and 29 years old in good health. The chain joins TRBV7-9 to TRBJ2-1; D unresolved. The specimen was naive CD8+ T cells sorted from blood. The chain's CDR3 is CASSFGEQFF. CDR3 sequence (DNA): TGTGCCAGCAGCTTTGGTGAGCAGTTCTTC.